The 5 T cell receptor beta chains in this list originate from one sample, sequenced in a study of blood T cells in healthy people across ages. With a J-beta primer mix and a sample-barcoded 5' primer, a second PCR ran 7 to 11 cycles. MiXCR was run by TCRdb on the 5' RACE reads, yielding one entry per CDR3 protein. The sample contains hundreds of thousands of distinct CDR3 sequences, roughly 44% of which appear only once. Sequenced input: blood. Receptors were obtained from a man in his fifties or sixties in good health.

Only a few counts were recorded for this clonotype. The chain is built from TRBV7-2 and TRBJ2-4; D possibly uses TRBD1 or TRBD2 (6 bases each). The CDR3 totals 16 residues. Germline V gene lookup returns CDR1 SGHTA and CDR2 FQGNSA. The germline V and J ends were trimmed by 3 bases and 0 bases, with 12 bases remaining between them. CDR3 bases: TGTGCCAGCAGCTTCCTGGGGGGCATAGCCAAAAACATTCAGTACTTC. It yields the protein CASSFLGGIAKNIQYF.

This clonotype showed up just a few times. The chain links TRBV2 to TRBJ2-5, with 7 bases that match TRBD1. Germline assignment: CDR1 SNHLY and CDR2 FYNNEI. V lost 8 bases to trimming and J lost 2 bases; unmatched junction nucleotides: 8. The CDR3 has 14 amino acids. The CDR3 loop is CASGRRQGQETQYF. The CDR3 region has the DNA TGTGCCAGCGGACGACGACAGGGACAAGAGACCCAGTACTTC.

In DNA, the CDR3 is TGTGCCAGCAGCTTAGGGGACAGGGCAGGCTACACCTTC. Its protein product is CASSLGDRAGYTF. The rearrangement links TRBV7-2 to TRBJ1-2; TRBD1 aligns across 9 bases. The CDR3 covers 13 residues. Germline CDR1 and CDR2: SGHTA and FQGNSA. Trimming at V came to 1 base and at J to 8 bases, leaving 2 bases not matched to a gene.

This chain links TRBV29-1 with TRBJ2-3; D may be TRBD1 (6 bases). The germline CDR1 and CDR2 sequences are SQVTM and ANQGSEA. Trimming stripped 7 bases from V and 1 base from J, with 12 bases between. The CDR3 totals 13 residues. The CDR3, as DNA: TGCAGCGCAGGGGATTTTCGCACAGATACGCAGTATTTT. This translates into CSAGDFRTDTQYF.

This clonotype showed up just a few times. The chain employs TRBV3-1 and TRBJ2-5; tentative D call: TRBD2 (6 bases). Germline V CDR1 and CDR2: LGHDT, YNNKEL (reference sequence). The CDR3 has 14 amino acids. V gave up 3 bases and J gave up 1 base, with 9 bases separating them. This CDR3 is CASSHRDFQETQYF. The CDR3 DNA reads TGTGCCAGCAGCCACCGGGACTTCCAAGAGACCCAGTACTTC.